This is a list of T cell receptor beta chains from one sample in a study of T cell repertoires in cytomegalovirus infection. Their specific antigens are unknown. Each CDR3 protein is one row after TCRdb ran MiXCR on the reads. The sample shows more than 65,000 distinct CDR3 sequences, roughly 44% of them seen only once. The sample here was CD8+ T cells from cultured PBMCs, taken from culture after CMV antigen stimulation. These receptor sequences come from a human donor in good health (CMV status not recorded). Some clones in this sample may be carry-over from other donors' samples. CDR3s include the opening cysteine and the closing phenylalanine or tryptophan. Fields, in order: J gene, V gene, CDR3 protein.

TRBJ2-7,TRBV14,CASSQDFPSAGGVQSYEQYF
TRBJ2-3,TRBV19,CASSIRGRGTSGREAAQYF
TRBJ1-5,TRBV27,CASSRPDQPQHF
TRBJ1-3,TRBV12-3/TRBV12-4,CASSLTGGNTIYF
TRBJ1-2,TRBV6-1,CASSSYNRGDYGYTF
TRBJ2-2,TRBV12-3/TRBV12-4,CASTQASGVNTGELFF
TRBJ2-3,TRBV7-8,CASSLGHSRLATSTDTQYF
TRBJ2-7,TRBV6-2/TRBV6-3,CASSRPRESYEQYF
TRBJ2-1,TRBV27,CASSSRRLPSYNEQFF
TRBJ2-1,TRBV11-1,CASSWDRALEQFF
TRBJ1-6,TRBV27,CASKYGINSPLHF
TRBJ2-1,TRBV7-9,CASSLVVTNEQFF
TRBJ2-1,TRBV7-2,CASSSRTGLDSYNEQFF
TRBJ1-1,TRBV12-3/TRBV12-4,CASSDRGGTEAFF